One sample yielded the 19 T cell receptor beta chains listed below, sequenced in a study of T-cell memory formation after mild COVID-19. TCRdb re-analysed the 5' RACE reads in MiXCR, keeping a single row per CDR3 protein. The sample includes around 390,000 distinct CDR3 sequences, about 16% of them seen just once. The sequencing input was PBMCs or a T cell subset sorted from them (not recorded which). These receptors all come from a man between 18 and 35 years old who had mild COVID-19 (a few samples of this study predate the infection). Cell type and time point are not known.

The gene calls are TRBV9 and TRBJ2-3; D is perhaps TRBD1 (6 bases). Looked up from germline, CDR1 is SGDLS and CDR2 is YYNGEE. The V end lost 2 bases, the J end lost 2 bases, and 9 bases lay between the germline ends. The CDR3 sequence is 14 residues long. In nucleotides, the CDR3 is TGTGCCAGCAGCGTGGACAGATTCACAGATACGCAGTATTTT. Translated: CASSVDRFTDTQYF.

The rearrangement links TRBV6-5 to TRBJ2-7; D is ambiguous. Trimming took off 8 bases at V and 3 bases at J, with 14 bases between the two ends. This CDR3 has 13 amino acids. CDR1 is MNHEY and CDR2 is SVGAGI in the germline V gene. CDR3 sequence reads: CASGKSGLYEQYV. The CDR3 DNA is TGTGCCAGCGGGAAGAGTGGGCTCTACGAGCAGTACGTC.

The chain carries TRBV7-8 and TRBJ2-5; D tentatively reads TRBD1 or TRBD2 (5 bases each). Germline CDR1 reads SGHVS; CDR2 reads FQNEAQ. Trimming pared 8 bases from V and 5 bases from J, leaving 12 bases between. The CDR3 is 12 amino acids. CDR3: CASYPWGETQYF. The CDR3, as DNA: TGTGCCAGCTATCCTTGGGGGGAGACCCAGTACTTC.

This clonotype was seen repeatedly, ten times or more. The CDR3 is CASSSGEETQYF. CDR3 nucleotides: TGTGCCAGCAGTTCCGGGGAAGAGACCCAGTACTTC. The chain employs TRBV6-6 and TRBJ2-5; a possible D gene is TRBD2 (5 bases). Germline CDR1 is MNHNY and CDR2 is SVGAGI (reference sequence). V shed 4 bases and J shed 3 bases, with 6 bases lying between them. The CDR3 sequence is 12 residues long.

The chain carries TRBV7-2 and TRBJ2-5; 7 bases line up with TRBD2. Looked up from germline, CDR1 is SGHTA and CDR2 is FQGNSA. The CDR3 covers 15 residues. J gave up 7 bases and V 0 bases, and 8 bases lay outside the gene matches. The CDR3 coding sequence is TGTGCCAGCAGCTTAGCGGCCGGGGGGTTATTGACCCAGTACTTC. It yields the protein CASSLAAGGLLTQYF.

The J gene is TRBJ2-1, the V gene TRBV6-5, with no clear D. There are 14 residues in the CDR3. Trimming removed 5 bases at V and 12 bases at J, with 20 bases between. Germline V gene data show CDR1 as MNHEY and CDR2 as SVGAGI. CDR3 protein: CASSRDSLSYSQFF. The DNA of the CDR3 is TGTGCCAGCAGTCGCGACTCGCTTTCCTACTCGCAGTTCTTC.

The chain has TRBV30 and TRBJ2-1; no clear D. CDR3 length equals 11 residues. V dropped 6 bases and J dropped 2 bases, with 5 bases sitting between them. Per germline, CDR1 GTSNPN and CDR2 SVGIG (reference sequence). CDR3 region: CACQTYNEQFF. In DNA form, the CDR3 reads TGTGCCTGCCAAACCTACAATGAGCAGTTCTTC.

The rearrangement uses TRBV5-1 and TRBJ1-1; possible D gene TRBD1, 5 bases. This CDR3 spans 14 amino acids. Trimming removed 3 bases from V and 6 bases from J, with 15 bases in between. CDR1 and CDR2 from the germline V gene are SGHRS and YFSETQ. The CDR3 coding sequence is TGCGCCAGCAGCTCCCAACCGACAGTCCCTGAAGCTTTCTTT. As protein: CASSSQPTVPEAFF.

In its sample, this clonotype was seen many times. The genes are TRBV10-3 and TRBJ1-6, with D possibly being TRBD1 (5 bases). The germline CDR1 and CDR2 sequences are ENHRY and SYGVKD. The CDR3 sequence is 18 residues long. V lost 3 bases and J lost 14, with 29 bases in between. CDR3 nucleotide sequence: TGTGCCATCAGTGACCCGACAGCTACCCTAATTCCCAATTCGGCCCTCCACTTT. Translating gives CAISDPTATLIPNSALHF.

This clonotype was seen a few times. V and J are TRBV5-5 and TRBJ2-7; D is unresolved. With 3 bases removed from V and 2 bases from J, the gap between germline ends came to 21 bases. Germline V gene data show CDR1 as SGHKS and CDR2 as YYEKEE (reference sequence). CDR3 size: 17 residues. CDR3 region: CASSSEPRRNIAYEQYF. The CDR3 DNA follows: TGTGCCAGCAGCTCCGAACCGAGACGGAATATAGCCTACGAGCAGTACTTC.

V gene TRBV4-1 combines with J gene TRBJ2-5; no definite D call. V lost 1 base, J lost 2 bases, and 8 bases lay in between. The CDR3 runs 14 residues. The germline CDR1 and CDR2 sequences are MGHRA and YSYEKL. The CDR3 coding sequence is TGCGCCAGCAGCCAAGTTCCAGGACAAGAGACCCAGTACTTC. Protein product: CASSQVPGQETQYF.

In its sample, this clonotype was seen a few times. The J gene is TRBJ2-5, the V gene TRBV28; tentative D call: TRBD2 (5 bases). The V gene's germline CDR1 is MDHEN and CDR2 SYDVKM. This CDR3 is 14 amino acids long. V was shortened by 1 base and J by 2 bases, with 8 bases between the two germline ends. The CDR3 DNA sequence: TGTGCCAGCAGTTTATCGCTAGCTCAAGAGACCCAGTACTTC. It codes for CASSLSLAQETQYF.

This clonotype came up a few times. V usage is TRBV6-6 and J usage is TRBJ1-5, with unresolved D. This CDR3 has 15 residues. V lost 2 bases and J lost 2, with 10 bases in between. Germline assignment: CDR1 MNHNY and CDR2 SVGAGI (reference sequence). CDR3 DNA: TGTGCCAGCAGTTACCCCCGGGAGGGCAATCAGCCCCAGCATTTT. It translates to CASSYPREGNQPQHF.

A few counts support this clonotype. The rearrangement links TRBV2 to TRBJ1-1; D remains unclear. The V and J ends lost 2 bases and 3 bases respectively, with 10 bases between them. Germline V gives CDR1 SNHLY, CDR2 FYNNEI. The CDR3 consists of 14 residues. This CDR3 is CASSEIRADTEAFF. The CDR3 DNA sequence: TGTGCCAGCAGTGAAATACGGGCGGACACTGAAGCTTTCTTT. Combining the CDR3 with reference TRBV2 and TRBJ1-1 gives the whole variable domain EPEVTQTPSHQVTQMGQEVILRCVPISNHLYFYWYRQILGQKVEFLVSFYNNEISEKSEIFDDQFSVERPDGSNFTLKIRSTKLEDSAMYFCASSEIRADTEAFFGQGTRLTVV.

V usage is TRBV12-3 or TRBV12-4 and J usage is TRBJ1-2; a possible D gene is TRBD1 (6 bases). The germline V and J ends were trimmed by 0 bases and 8 bases, with 7 bases remaining between them. The CDR3 length is 12 residues. The CDR3 bases are TGTGCCAGCAGTTTAGCGCAGGGGGGCTACACCTTC. Protein: CASSLAQGGYTF.

The V and J genes are TRBV20-1 and TRBJ2-7, with D possibly matching TRBD1 (6 bases). Germline V gives CDR1 DFQATT, CDR2 SNEGSKA (reference sequence). V was pared by 1 base and J by 5 bases, with 15 bases between. The CDR3 has 14 residues. For the CDR3, the DNA is TGCAGTGCTAGAGGGGGTTGGGACAAGAACGAGCAGTACGTC. This gives the protein CSARGGWDKNEQYV.

The CDR3 bases are TGTGCCAGCAGTGAGGACAGGGTGGGCGAGCAGTACGTC. Encoded protein: CASSEDRVGEQYV. The chain recombines TRBV6-1 with TRBJ2-7; 8 positions match TRBD1. The CDR3 runs to 13 residues. CDR1 is MNHNS and CDR2 is SASEGT in the germline V gene. The V segment lost 3 bases and the J segment 6 bases; nucleotides outside the gene matches: 4.

This clonotype was counted a few times. J is TRBJ1-5 and V is TRBV10-3; 9 bases match TRBD1. The CDR3 length is 15 residues. The germline CDR1 and CDR2 sequences are ENHRY and SYGVKD. The V gene end was trimmed by 5 bases and the J gene end by 3 bases; junction bases not matched to a gene: 5. The CDR3 DNA sequence: TGTGCCATCAGTCAGACAGGGGGTCTCAATCAGCCCCAGCATTTT. Its translation: CAISQTGGLNQPQHF.

Comment on this clonotype: A read error may account for a junction end that differs from germline. This chain links TRBV27 with TRBJ2-1; D perhaps matches TRBD2 (6 bases). The germline CDR1 and CDR2 sequences are MNHEY and SMNVEV (reference sequence). The CDR3 loop spans 12 amino acids. The CDR3 DNA reads as TGCGCCAGCAGCCCCCCGGGGGATGAGCAGTTCTTC. The encoded protein is CASSPPGDEQFF.